This T cell receptor (beta chain) appears in the sequencing data of a study of shared clonotypes between healthy human individuals. Tens of thousands of T cell genomes, or around 0.2 ug DNA, went into the sorted-subset replicate PCRs. Assay used: immunoSEQ multiplex PCR; TCRdb lists only in-frame clones, some missing. The table lists just over 2,000,000 clones, about 95% of them singletons. On this clone itself: Its cognate antigen is unknown.

Overall study results and limits: Clonotype sharing among donors was expected to depend on sequencing depth. Richness estimates generally favored naive over memory subsets. Shared across a few donors were about 4.8% of the naive CD4 clonotypes.

The CDR3 length is 13 residues. CDR1 is WSHSY, CDR2 SAAADI, per germline. V was cut by 4 bases and J by 8 bases, with 14 bases left in between. Positively selected for CCR7, the CD45RO-negative cells used as naive CD8 cells excluded terminally differentiated effector memory CD45RA+ cells. Sequencing was done on a sample of naive CD8+ T cells sorted from blood. V gene TRBV10-2 combines with J gene TRBJ1-1; D is ambiguous. The TCR comes from a man between 18 and 35 years old in good health. The CDR3 sequence: CASSVGVSQEAFF. The CDR3 DNA reads as TGCGCCAGCAGTGTTGGGGTTTCGCAGGAAGCTTTCTTT.